This TCR beta chain stems from a study of T cell responses to AZD1222 COVID-19 vaccine. About the research overall: Second-dose intervals near 4 or 12 weeks were combined.

V was cut by 1 base and J by 12 bases, with 10 bases left in between. Germline V gives CDR1 DFQATT, CDR2 SNEGSKA (reference sequence). This CDR3 contains 11 residues. Profiled with immunoSEQ multiplex PCR; TCRdb holds only in-frame clones, not every one. The sample contains about 130,000 clones, roughly nine tenths of which appear only once. This TCR came from an adult in good health. The chain employs TRBV20-1 and TRBJ2-1; D remains ambiguous. Sample: peripheral blood, taken on day 0 of AZD1222 vaccination. CDR3 residues: CSARGTSWQFF. The CDR3 DNA is TGCAGTGCTAGAGGGACGTCTTGGCAGTTCTTC.